The clone carrying this TCR beta chain has a handful of counts. These data originate in a study of blood T cell repertoires in COVID-19. About the study: Specimens from acute and convalescent COVID-19 originated in the United States, Italy and Spain. PBMCs, B-cell-depleted T cells, or T cells provided the cDNA or gDNA that made up the material.

The J segment lost 4 bases and the V segment lost 4 bases, leaving 12 bases of the junction unmatched. Germline loops: CDR1 LNHDA, CDR2 SQIVND (reference sequence). The CDR3 contains 16 residues. Per the original methods: Amplification with reference gene primers provided the estimates of nucleated cell counts. TCRdb's copy holds only in-frame clones and misses some; the assay was immunoSEQ multiplex PCR. V and J calls plus clone size are reproduced from that table; the DNA served to infer D and trimming. The sample yields about 230,000 clones, roughly 87% seen once. This rearrangement joins TRBV19 to TRBJ2-7, with 8 bases matching TRBD2. The sample was peripheral blood. This clonotype was obtained from a woman under 30 who had recovered from COVID-19. The CDR3 DNA reads TGTGCCAGTAGTAACGGAAAGCGGGAGAGTGAGTACGAGCAGTACTTC. Translation: CASSNGKRESEYEQYF.